Given below is one T cell receptor beta chain in context. The antigen is not known. From germline, CDR1 is LNHDA and CDR2 SQIVND (reference sequence). The CDR3 contains 14 residues. V was clipped by 4 bases and J by 5 bases, with 15 bases between them. The data were taken from a study of radiation and T cells in renal cell carcinoma. General study points: No pretreatment tumor biopsies were available for baseline clonotypes. Top tumor clonotypes rose in blood 2 weeks post-radiation, then contracted.

Generated by immunoSEQ multiplex PCR, the TCRdb table keeps only in-frame clones and is missing some. The sample holds 100,000 to 150,000 clones, 65% to 85% seen once. Time point denoted: blood 2 weeks post-SBRT. This sample's treatment: 15 Gy SBRT to primary tumor, nephrectomy 4 weeks later. Blood was sampled at baseline, 2 weeks and 4 weeks after SBRT. This renal cell carcinoma was of the clear cell type. The sequence came from a man in his fifties with renal cell carcinoma. Sequenced material: blood, taken from a patient whose treatment included radiotherapy and nephrectomy. V usage is TRBV19 and J usage is TRBJ2-7; TRBD1 might be the D (7 bases). The CDR3 coding sequence is TGTGCCAGTAGTAAACAGGGGAGGTTCGACGAGCAGTACTTC. It specifies CASSKQGRFDEQYF.